The 2 T cell receptor beta chains listed next were all sequenced from one sample in a study of shared clonotypes between healthy human individuals. The table came from immunoSEQ multiplex PCR; TCRdb's copy has only in-frame clones and leaves some out. Seen here are about 1.5 million clones, roughly 98% observed once, and the top ten hold roughly 0.42%. The specimen was naive CD4+ T cells sorted from blood. The subset here: CD45RA+ positively selected. Receptors originate from a man aged 30 to 45 in good health.

The V call is TRBV13, the J call TRBJ2-7; D unclear. The length of the CDR3 is 11 residues. Germline V gene lookup returns CDR1 PRHDT and CDR2 FYEKMQ (reference sequence). Trimming cost V 1 base and J 6 bases, with 4 bases left between them. The CDR3: CASSLAREQYF. The CDR3 coding sequence is TGTGCCAGCAGCTTAGCTCGCGAGCAGTACTTC. The whole variable domain, remainder taken from reference TRBV13 and TRBJ2-7, is AAGVIQSPRHLIKEKRETATLKCYPIPRHDTVYWYQQGPGQDPQFLISFYEKMQSDKGSIPDRFSAQQFSDYHSELNMSSLELGDSALYFCASSLAREQYFGPGTRLTVT.

The chain employs TRBV6-6 and TRBJ2-7; 10 nucleotides line up with TRBD2. The CDR3 is 16 residues long. Losses at the gene ends were 2 bases for V and 2 bases for J; bases not matched to a gene: 6. In germline, CDR1 is MNHNY, CDR2 SVGAGI (reference sequence). CDR3 region: CASSYVISGGAYEQYF. As DNA, the CDR3 is TGTGCCAGCAGTTACGTTATAAGCGGGGGGGCCTACGAGCAGTACTTC.